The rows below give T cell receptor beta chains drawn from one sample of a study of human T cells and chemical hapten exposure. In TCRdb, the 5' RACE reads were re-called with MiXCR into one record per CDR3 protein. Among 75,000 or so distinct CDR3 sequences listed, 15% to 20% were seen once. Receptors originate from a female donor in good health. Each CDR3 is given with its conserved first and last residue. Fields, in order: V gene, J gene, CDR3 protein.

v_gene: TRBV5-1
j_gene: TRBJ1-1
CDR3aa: CASSLEGAEAFF

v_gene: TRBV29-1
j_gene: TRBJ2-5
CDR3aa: CSVMTSGSIETQYF

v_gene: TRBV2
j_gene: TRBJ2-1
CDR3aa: CASAGTPQFF

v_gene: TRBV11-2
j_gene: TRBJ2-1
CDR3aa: CASSPSRGYLYNEQFF

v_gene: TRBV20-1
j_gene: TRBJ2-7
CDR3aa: CSASSFIGTSRYEQYF

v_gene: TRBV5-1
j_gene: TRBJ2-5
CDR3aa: CASSQDVAQETQYF

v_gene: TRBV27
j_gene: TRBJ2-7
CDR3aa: CASSLVSAGGYEQYF

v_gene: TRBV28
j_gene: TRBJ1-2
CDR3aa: CASSTRGPRGYTF

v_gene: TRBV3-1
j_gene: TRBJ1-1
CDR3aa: CASSQGEDSEDFF

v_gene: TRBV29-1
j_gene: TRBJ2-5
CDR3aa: CSVREGQETQYF

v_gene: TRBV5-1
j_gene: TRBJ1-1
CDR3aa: CASSLGGVPRTEAFF

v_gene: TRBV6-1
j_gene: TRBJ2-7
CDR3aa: CASSEAAGTSYEQYF

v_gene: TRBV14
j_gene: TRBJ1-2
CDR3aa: CASSQGLHRDF